A single sample gave rise to the 9 T cell receptor beta chains below, sequenced in a study of CD8 T cells in ankylosing spondylitis. The study, taken as a whole, reports: Roughly 8 highly homologous variants made up a TCR beta motif, and this motif appeared characteristic of ankylosing spondylitis blood.

The antigens of these receptors remain unknown. TCRdb re-derived calls from the 5' RACE reads in MiXCR, one entry per CDR3 protein. The data hold over 700,000 distinct CDR3 sequences, with around 17% observed a single time. Material for sequencing was blood, either unsorted or a sorted T cell fraction (not recorded which). Receptors originate from a male donor with ankylosing spondylitis.

This chain connects TRBV27 to TRBJ2-7, with TRBD1 matching over 7 bases. V gave up 3 bases and J gave up 6 bases; unmatched junction bases: 5. This CDR3 is 13 amino acids long. Germline V gene lookup returns CDR1 MNHEY and CDR2 SMNVEV (reference sequence). CDR3 nucleotides: TGTGCCAGCAGTTTTGGGCAGGGGGTCGAGCAGTACTTC. Its protein is CASSFGQGVEQYF.

This clonotype was counted a few times. The chain combines TRBV20-1 with TRBJ1-4; D perhaps matches TRBD1 (6 bases). Trimming removed 0 bases from V and 5 bases from J, with 13 bases in between. Germline V gives CDR1 DFQATT, CDR2 SNEGSKA (reference sequence). The CDR3 sequence is 15 residues long. This CDR3 reads CSAREIGQSNEKLFF. Here the CDR3 DNA reads TGCAGTGCTAGAGAGATAGGACAGTCGAATGAAAAACTGTTTTTT.

This clonotype was detected only a few times. The chain is built from TRBV20-1 and TRBJ1-5; 7 bases are shared with TRBD1. Trimming removed 1 base from V and 8 bases from J; junction bases left unmatched: 5. The V gene's germline CDR1 is DFQATT and CDR2 SNEGSKA (reference sequence). CDR3 length: 13 amino acids. The chain's CDR3 is CSARVGQLEPQHF. The CDR3 coding sequence is TGCAGTGCTAGAGTGGGACAGTTGGAGCCCCAGCATTTT.

This clonotype was observed a few times. The chain combines TRBV7-6 with TRBJ2-1; D gene uncertain. Trimming cost V 5 bases and J 2 bases, with 10 bases left between them. Germline values: CDR1 SGHVS, CDR2 FNYEAQ. The CDR3 runs to 14 residues. This CDR3 reads CASSPWGPYNEQFF. The CDR3 nucleotides are TGTGCCAGCAGCCCGTGGGGTCCCTACAATGAGCAGTTCTTC.

A few counts support this clonotype. The chain is built from TRBV12-3 or TRBV12-4 and TRBJ1-1, with TRBD1 matching over 8 bases. The CDR3 contains 17 residues. After removal of 7 bases from V and 0 bases from J, the junction contained 13 bases not matched to a gene. The CDR3 region is CASTGTGGVSLNTEAFF. The DNA of the CDR3 is TGTGCCAGCACCGGGACAGGAGGGGTCTCTCTGAACACTGAAGCTTTCTTT.

This clonotype was seen a few times. The J gene is TRBJ2-1, the V gene TRBV6-1, with 12 positions matching TRBD2. This CDR3 has 16 amino acids. J lost 7 bases, V lost 5 bases, and 9 bases had no gene match. Per the germline V gene, CDR1 is MNHNS and CDR2 is SASEGT. The CDR3 loop is CASSPQLAGGENEQFF. CDR3 nucleotides: TGTGCCAGCAGTCCCCAACTAGCGGGGGGTGAGAATGAGCAGTTCTTC.

The rearrangement links TRBV5-1 to TRBJ1-1; possibly TRBD1 for D (5 bases). Trimming stripped 0 bases from V and 7 bases from J, with 13 bases between. The germline V gene has CDR1 SGHRS and CDR2 YFSETQ. The CDR3 consists of 14 residues. CDR3 sequence (DNA): TGCGCCAGCAGCTTGGAAAGGGGCAGCGGTGAAGCTTTCTTT. Its translation: CASSLERGSGEAFF.

CDR3 DNA: TGTGCCAGCGGCGGGACTAGCCGAACCCAGTACTTC. It encodes CASGGTSRTQYF. This sequence joins TRBV2 and TRBJ2-5; 9 nucleotides line up with TRBD2. Unmatched junction bases numbered 6, after V lost 8 bases and J lost 8 bases. This CDR3 has 12 residues. Germline lookup yields CDR1 SNHLY and CDR2 FYNNEI.

The V call is TRBV5-1, the J call TRBJ2-2, with D maybe TRBD1 (6 bases). Trimming took 6 bases from V and 4 from J, leaving 16 bases between them. The germline V gene has CDR1 SGHRS and CDR2 YFSETQ. The CDR3 has 15 amino acids. The CDR3 loop reads CASTHRQGTTGELFF. CDR3 DNA: TGCGCCAGCACTCACCGCCAGGGGACCACCGGGGAGCTGTTTTTT.